This T cell receptor beta chain was sequenced in a study of T-cell reconstitution after alpha-beta-depleted transplantation in children. This clonotype was observed many times. Its antigen is undetermined. The library targeted TCRbeta and was prepared with unique molecular identifiers. TCRdb ran MiXCR on the PCR reads and lists one entry per CDR3 protein. The data show about 830,000 distinct CDR3 sequences, roughly 16% seen once. The V end lost 3 bases, the J end lost 0 bases, and 8 bases lay between the germline ends. CDR3 length: 15 amino acids. Germline-derived CDR1 and CDR2 are PRHDT and FYEKMQ (reference sequence). Findings and caveats of the study: A year post-transplant, T-cell counts and diversity derived mostly from newly produced T cells.

This sequence was found in a male patient between 10 and 17 years old who had a stem cell transplant for acute lymphoblastic leukemia, so the T cells may come from the graft donor. The sequences come from PBMCs, mostly from graft donor cells, collected 360 days after TCRalphabeta/CD19-depleted stem cell transplant. The chain combines TRBV13 with TRBJ2-2; TRBD1 is a possible D gene (5 bases). The CDR3 nucleotides are TGTGCCAGCAGCTTTGACAGCCCGAACACCGGGGAGCTGTTTTTT. This sequence encodes CASSFDSPNTGELFF.